This TCR beta chain was observed in a study of T cells after yellow fever vaccination. TCRdb passed the 5' RACE reads through MiXCR, listing each CDR3 protein once. Of 350,000 to 550,000 distinct CDR3 sequences listed, around 20% are singletons. Findings and limits, study-wide: Weaker, the secondary response peaked sooner, at day 5 versus 15. Reappearing after the booster were most of the clones from primary vaccination (roughly 96% CD4, roughly 86% CD8). From the bulk population, abundant clonotypes could contaminate and appear within FACS-sorted repertoires.

This CDR3 comprises 14 residues. Trimming stripped 1 base from V and 8 bases from J, with 14 bases between. To note about this clonotype: No antigen is known for it.

This material consisted of PBMCs, taken before the yellow fever booster vaccination. This chain links TRBV12-3 or TRBV12-4 with TRBJ1-1, with D maybe TRBD1 (5 bases). This receptor was taken from a young man who received the YFV17D yellow fever vaccine. The CDR3 nucleotides read TGTGCCAGCAGTTTAGTCCAGGGTAAGGGAGAAGCTTTCTTT. Protein product: CASSLVQGKGEAFF.